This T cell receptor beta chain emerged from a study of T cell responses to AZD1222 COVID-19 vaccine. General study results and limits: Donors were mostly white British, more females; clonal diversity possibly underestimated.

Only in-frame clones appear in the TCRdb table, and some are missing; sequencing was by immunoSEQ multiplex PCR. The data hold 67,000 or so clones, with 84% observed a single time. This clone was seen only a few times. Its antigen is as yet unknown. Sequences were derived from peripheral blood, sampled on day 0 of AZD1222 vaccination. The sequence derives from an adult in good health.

CDR3 loop: CASSLPSGGANTGELFF. The CDR3 coding sequence is TGCGCCAGCAGCTTGCCTAGCGGGGGGGCGAACACCGGGGAGCTGTTTTTT. The chain joins TRBV5-1 to TRBJ2-2; 12 bases align to TRBD2. CDR1 is SGHRS, CDR2 YFSETQ, per germline. CDR3 size: 17 residues. With V trimmed by 1 base and J by 0 bases, 1 base remained unmatched. The full variable domain, in which reference TRBV5-1 and TRBJ2-2 provide the parts outside the CDR3, is KAGVTQTPRYLIKTRGQQVTLSCSPISGHRSVSWYQQTPGQGLQFLFEYFSETQRNKGNFPGRFSGRQFSNSRSEMNVSTLELGDSALYLCASSLPSGGANTGELFFGEGSRLTVL.